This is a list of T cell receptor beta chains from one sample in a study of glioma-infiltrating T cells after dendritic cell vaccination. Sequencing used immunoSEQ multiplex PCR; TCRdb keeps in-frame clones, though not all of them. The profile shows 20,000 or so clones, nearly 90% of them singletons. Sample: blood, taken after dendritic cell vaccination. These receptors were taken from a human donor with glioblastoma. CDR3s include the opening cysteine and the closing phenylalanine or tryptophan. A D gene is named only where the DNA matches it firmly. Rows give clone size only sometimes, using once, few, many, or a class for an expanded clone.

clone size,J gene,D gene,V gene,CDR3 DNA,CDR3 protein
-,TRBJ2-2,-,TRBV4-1,TGCGCCAGCAGAGGCGACAGCACCGGGGAGCTGTTTTTT,CASRGDSTGELFF
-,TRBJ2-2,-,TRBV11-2,TGTGCCAGCAGCACTATTTCGGGAACCGGGGAGCTGTTTTTT,CASSTISGTGELFF
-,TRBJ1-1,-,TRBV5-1,TGCGCCAGCAGCTTTACTCGCAGGGACACTGAAGCTTTCTTT,CASSFTRRDTEAFF
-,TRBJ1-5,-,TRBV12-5,TGTGCTAGGGGGAGGAGAGGATACAATCAGCCCCAGCATTTT,CARGRRGYNQPQHF
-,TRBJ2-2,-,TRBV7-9,TGTGCCAGCAGCCGAGCTGGCGGGGAGCTGTTTTTT,CASSRAGGELFF
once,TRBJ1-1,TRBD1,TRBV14,TGTGCCAGCAGCCAAGGAGACAGGGATGAGACTTTCTTT,CASSQGDRDETFF
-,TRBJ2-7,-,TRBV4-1,TGCGCCAGCAGCCAAGACTTCCGAGCACCCGAGCAGTACTTC,CASSQDFRAPEQYF
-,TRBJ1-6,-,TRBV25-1,TGTGCCAGCAGAGAGGAAGGGTACAGGCTGGCCCCCCTCCACTTT,CASREEGYRLAPLHF
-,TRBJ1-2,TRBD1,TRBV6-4,TGTGCCAGCAGTGACTCGGAAACCCCGACAGGGGGAGACACTATTAACTATGGCTACACCTTC,CASSDSETPTGGDTINYGYTF
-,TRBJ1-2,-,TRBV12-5,TGTGCTAGTGGTTTGGCCGCCCCAGGCTCGTGGCAGGGGCTGGCCGGCTACACCTTC,CASGLAAPGSWQGLAGYTF
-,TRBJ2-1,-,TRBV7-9,TGTGCCAGCAGCTTAAAGAGCTCCTACAATGAGCAGTTCTTC,CASSLKSSYNEQFF
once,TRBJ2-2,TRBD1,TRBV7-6,TGTGCCAGCAGCTTCGGGACAGGGGTTATCGGGGAGCTGTTTTTT,CASSFGTGVIGELFF
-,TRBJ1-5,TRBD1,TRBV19,TGTGCCAGTAGTATAGGGACAGGGAATCAGCCCCAGCATTTT,CASSIGTGNQPQHF
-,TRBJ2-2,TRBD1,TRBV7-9,TGTGCCAGCAGCTTAGCGGGACAGGGAACCGGGGAGCTGTTTTTT,CASSLAGQGTGELFF
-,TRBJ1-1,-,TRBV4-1,TGCGCCAGCAGCCAAGATCGAGATAACACTGAAGCTTTCTTT,CASSQDRDNTEAFF
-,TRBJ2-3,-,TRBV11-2,TGTGCCAGCAGCAGGATCGGGGGGCAGGGAGATACGCAGTATTTT,CASSRIGGQGDTQYF
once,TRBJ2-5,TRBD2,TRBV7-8,TGTGCCAGCAGCCGTAGCGGGGGGGGAGAGACCCAGTACTTC,CASSRSGGGETQYF
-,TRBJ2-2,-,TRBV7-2,TGTGCCAGCAGCTACGGGGCAGGGGCCGGGGAGCTGTTTTTT,CASSYGAGAGELFF
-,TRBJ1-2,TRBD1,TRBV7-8,TGTGCCAGCAGCCAGGACAGGGTCGGCTACACCTTC,CASSQDRVGYTF
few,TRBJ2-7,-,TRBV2,TGTGCCAGCAGTGAAGCCCCTCCAGGGACTGGTAGTGAGCAGTACTTC,CASSEAPPGTGSEQYF
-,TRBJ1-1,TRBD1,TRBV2,TGTGCCAGCACCGGACAGGGGAACACTGAAGCTTTCTTT,CASTGQGNTEAFF
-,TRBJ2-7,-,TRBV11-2,TGTGCCAGCAGCTCCTGGACAGATTCCTACGAGCAGTACTTC,CASSSWTDSYEQYF
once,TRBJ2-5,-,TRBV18,TGTGCCAGCTCACCGGCCATCCAAGAGACCCAGTACTTC,CASSPAIQETQYF
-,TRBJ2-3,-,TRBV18,TGTGCCAGCTCACCACCGTCGGTTGCGGCCATCACAGATACGCAGTATTTT,CASSPPSVAAITDTQYF
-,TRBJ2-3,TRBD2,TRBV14,TGTGCCAGCAGCCCGGGTGGCGGGGGGATTACGCAGTATTTT,CASSPGGGGITQYF
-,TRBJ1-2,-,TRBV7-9,TGTGCCAGCAGCTTAGCGGACAGATCAGGCGGCTACACCTTC,CASSLADRSGGYTF
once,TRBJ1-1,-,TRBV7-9,TGTGCCAGCAGCCCCGGGATAGGGATGAACACTGAAGCTTTCTTT,CASSPGIGMNTEAFF
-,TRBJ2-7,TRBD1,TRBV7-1,TGTGCCAGCAGCAAAGACAGGGGGCCTTACGAGCAGTACTTC,CASSKDRGPYEQYF
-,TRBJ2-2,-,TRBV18,TGTGCCAGCTCACCGGGCTCTCGCACCGGGGAGCTGTTTTTT,CASSPGSRTGELFF
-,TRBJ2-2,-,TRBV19,TGTGCCAGTAGACCAACAGGGACCGGGGAGCTGTTTTTT,CASRPTGTGELFF
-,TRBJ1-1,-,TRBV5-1,TGCGCCAGCAGCTTGGAGGCAGGGGAAGCTTTCTTT,CASSLEAGEAFF
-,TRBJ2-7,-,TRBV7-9,TGTGCCAGCAGCCCTCGCCGACAAATCTACGAGCAGTACTTC,CASSPRRQIYEQYF
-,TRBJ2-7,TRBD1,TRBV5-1,TGCGCCAGCAGCGTCTGGACAGGGGTAACCTACGAGCAGTACTTC,CASSVWTGVTYEQYF
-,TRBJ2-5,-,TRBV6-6,TGTGCCAGCAGTAAGAGACAGGTTCAAGAGACCCAGTACTTC,CASSKRQVQETQYF
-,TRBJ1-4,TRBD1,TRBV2,TGTGCCAGCAGATCCGGGACAGGGGTTTCTTTAGTAACTAATGAAAAACTGTTTTTT,CASRSGTGVSLVTNEKLFF
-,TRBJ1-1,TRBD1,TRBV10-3,TGTGCCATCAGTGAGTCGGGACAGCAGAACACTGAAGCTTTCTTT,CAISESGQQNTEAFF
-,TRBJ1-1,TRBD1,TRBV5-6,TGTGCCAGCAGCTCGGACAGGGAAGCTTTCTTT,CASSSDREAFF
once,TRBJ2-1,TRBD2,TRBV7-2,TGTGCCAGCAGCTTAGTCTTCGCGGGGGGGCCGTTAGATGAGCAGTTCTTC,CASSLVFAGGPLDEQFF
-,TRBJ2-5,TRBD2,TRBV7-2,TGTGCCAGCAGCTTCGGCGGGGGGGCGGAGACCCAGTACTTC,CASSFGGGAETQYF
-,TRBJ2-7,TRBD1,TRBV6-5,TGTGCCAGCAGCCCCGGGACAGGGATTCTTTACGAGCAGTACTTC,CASSPGTGILYEQYF
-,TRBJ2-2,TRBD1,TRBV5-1,TGCGCCAGCAGCCCGGGACAGGGCCACACCGGGGAGCTGTTTTTT,CASSPGQGHTGELFF
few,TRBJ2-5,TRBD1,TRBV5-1,TGCGCCAGCAGCCCGACAGGGGGCGGAGGAGAGACCCAGTACTTC,CASSPTGGGGETQYF
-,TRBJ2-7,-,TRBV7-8,TGTGCCAGCAGCTTAGAAAGGGGCCACGAGCAGTACTTC,CASSLERGHEQYF
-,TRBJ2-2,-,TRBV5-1,TGCGCCAGCAGCTTGCCGAGACAGTCGGGCACCGGGGAGCTGTTTTTT,CASSLPRQSGTGELFF
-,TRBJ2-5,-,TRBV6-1,TGTGCCAGCACCGAGGGGGGGTGGAAGACCCAGTACTTC,CASTEGGWKTQYF
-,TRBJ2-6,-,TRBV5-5,TGTGCCAGCAGCTTGGCCGGAGGGTCTGGGGCCAACGTCCTGACTTTC,CASSLAGGSGANVLTF
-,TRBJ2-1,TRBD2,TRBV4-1,TGCGCCAGCAGCCAAGGTAGCGGGGGTATCGATGAGCAGTTCTTC,CASSQGSGGIDEQFF
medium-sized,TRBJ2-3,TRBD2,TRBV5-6,TGTGCCAGCAGCTTGAAACTAGCGGGTCCAGATACGCAGTATTTT,CASSLKLAGPDTQYF
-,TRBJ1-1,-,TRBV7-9,TGTGCCAGCAGCTTAGGATGGGAGTTGGGGAACACTGAAGCTTTCTTT,CASSLGWELGNTEAFF
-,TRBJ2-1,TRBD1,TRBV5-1,TGCGCCAGCAGCTTACAGGGGGCGCAGAATGAGCAGTTCTTC,CASSLQGAQNEQFF
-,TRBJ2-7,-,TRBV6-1,TGTGCCATAGGGCTAGGGGTAGGAGAGCAGTACTTC,CAIGLGVGEQYF
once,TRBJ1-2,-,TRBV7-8,TGTGCCAGCAGCTTAATTAGCGCCTCGGGCCTAATAGATCGTGGCTACACCTTC,CASSLISASGLIDRGYTF
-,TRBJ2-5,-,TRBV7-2,TGTGCCAGCAGCGCGACAGGACTCCAGGAGACCCAGTACTTC,CASSATGLQETQYF
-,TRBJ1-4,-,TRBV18,TGTGCCAGCTCACCAAGAGGAGAACCCAACGAAAAACTGTTTTTT,CASSPRGEPNEKLFF
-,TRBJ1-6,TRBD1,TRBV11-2,TGTGCCAGCAGCTGGAGACAGGGGAATTCACCCCTCCACTTT,CASSWRQGNSPLHF